This TCR beta chain appears in the sequencing data of a study of blood T cells in healthy people across ages. The CDR3 covers 14 residues. V dropped 8 bases and J dropped 10; count of bases not matched to a gene: 11. A second 7 to 11 cycle PCR used barcoded and J-beta primers. TCRdb re-derived calls from the 5' RACE reads in MiXCR, one entry per CDR3 protein. Found here are 1.2 million to 1.5 million distinct CDR3 sequences, approximately 42% of them singletons; the top ten hold 7.9%. The sequencing sample was made of blood. The sequence was collected from a woman aged 18 to 35 in good health. V gene TRBV12-3 or TRBV12-4 combines with J gene TRBJ2-2; 9 positions match TRBD2. The CDR3 loop reads CASRRVAGASELFF. The CDR3 bases are TGTGCCAGCCGCCGAGTAGCGGGAGCTTCGGAGCTGTTTTTT.